Detailed here is one T cell receptor (beta chain). The antigen is not known. Produced via immunoSEQ multiplex PCR; TCRdb's table is partial and in-frame only. The data hold about 350,000 clones, with roughly nine tenths observed a single time. The data derive from a study of cytomegalovirus exposure and HLA in healthy donors. Germline CDR1 and CDR2: SGHRS and YFSETQ. The V segment lost 3 bases and the J segment 1 base; nucleotides outside the gene matches: 11. The CDR3 totals 18 residues. General study findings and limits: Cytomegalovirus association was listed for around 170 TCR beta chains.

The sequence was collected from a woman in her 30s in good health and CMV-seropositive. Sequenced material: PBMCs. J is TRBJ1-3 and V is TRBV5-1; 9 nucleotides agree with TRBD1. DNA of the CDR3: TGCGCCAGCAGCTCGTGGACAGGGGTGCTGGAGTCTGGAAACACCATATATTTT. Protein product: CASSSWTGVLESGNTIYF.